This TCR beta chain is from a study of cytomegalovirus exposure and HLA in healthy donors. With V trimmed by 3 bases and J by 6 bases, 3 bases remained unmatched. This CDR3 region has 13 residues. CDR1 and CDR2 (germline): MRHNA, SNTAGT. PCR primers comprised 60 Vbeta and 13 Jbeta primers. Assay used: immunoSEQ multiplex PCR; TCRdb lists only in-frame clones, some missing. Among approximately 140,000 clones, just over 70% were seen once, and the ten largest hold 2.6%. In this sample, this clone turned up a few times. The chain is built from TRBV6-4 and TRBJ2-7, with 9 bases aligning to TRBD1. This TCR derives from a woman aged 55-70 years in good health and CMV-seropositive. Sequences were obtained from PBMCs. In DNA form, the CDR3 reads TGTGCCAGCAGTGAACAGGGGGCAGGCGAGCAGTACTTC. It codes for CASSEQGAGEQYF.